The rows below give T cell receptor beta chains drawn from one sample of a study of cytomegalovirus exposure and HLA in healthy donors. Clones were sequenced by immunoSEQ multiplex PCR, and TCRdb holds only the in-frame ones, with some missing. The sample consists of some 110,000 clones, 15% of them appearing once. The sequencing input was PBMCs. Every receptor here comes from a female donor in good health and CMV-seronegative. Each CDR3 is given without its conserved first and last residue.

TRBJ1-1 TRBV7-9 ASSLTGQGGDTEAF
TRBJ1-2 TRBV13 ASSARTAGYT
TRBJ2-7 TRBV11-3 ASSLGPGEQY
TRBJ1-6 TRBV9 ASSVDGLSGSYNSPPH
TRBJ2-7 TRBV5-1 ASSVEAGSSYEQY
TRBJ1-2 TRBV29-1 SVGAGNYGYT
TRBJ2-1 TRBV28 ASSLTGILGYDI
TRBJ2-1 TRBV30 AWSSGVGHNEQF
TRBJ1-2 TRBV29-1 SVGTDPWGYT
TRBJ2-7 TRBV9 ASSLRGGAYEQY
TRBJ2-7 TRBV10-3 AIRGTGPDEQY
TRBJ1-4 TRBV19 ASSRQGATNEKLF
TRBJ2-5 TRBV7-2 ASSLGGSKQETQY
TRBJ2-7 TRBV7-9 ASSLGRGGRAIDEQY
TRBJ2-7 TRBV13 ASSSGGQFHEQY
TRBJ2-7 TRBV5-1 ASSSPGQGLELSCEQY
TRBJ2-3 TRBV6-1 ASSEGGTSTDTQY
TRBJ2-4 TRBV18 ASSPRQGRVDIQY
TRBJ2-5 TRBV5-1 ASSFRGGASETQY
TRBJ2-7 TRBV15 ATRAPGSSYEQY
TRBJ2-5 TRBV30 AWSVRTHKNQETQY
TRBJ1-4 TRBV30 AWMDGTGNEKLF
TRBJ1-6 TRBV29-1 SVRIGDNSPLH
TRBJ2-3 TRBV2 ASSGGLAPDTQY
TRBJ2-7 TRBV6-5 ASSLTGTGSYEQY
TRBJ2-5 TRBV6-5 ASRSLAGQETQY
TRBJ2-1 TRBV6-4 ASSESPGTSNEQF
TRBJ1-4 TRBV5-1 ASRIGWEGGNEKLF
TRBJ1-5 TRBV6-1 ASQDAVNQPQH
TRBJ2-1 TRBV10-2 ATLSGRAYNEQF
TRBJ2-7 TRBV21-1 ASSIDRGTYEQY
TRBJ2-2 TRBV27 ASSLGTLAGGPTGELF
TRBJ1-6 TRBV4-1 ASSQAGLLNSPLH
TRBJ2-7 TRBV6-5 ASSYGGEGSSYEQY
TRBJ2-5 TRBV27 ASSLWQGETQY
TRBJ2-7 TRBV5-1 ASSGRTAYEQY
TRBJ2-7 TRBV7-2 ASSLEHRFYEQY
TRBJ1-3 TRBV4-3 ASSQGRSSGNTIY
TRBJ1-1 TRBV6-1 ASSEMPNLNTEAF
TRBJ1-4 TRBV4-3 ASSQTGGAGEKLF
TRBJ2-1 TRBV4-3 ASSQDSWTGPYNEQF